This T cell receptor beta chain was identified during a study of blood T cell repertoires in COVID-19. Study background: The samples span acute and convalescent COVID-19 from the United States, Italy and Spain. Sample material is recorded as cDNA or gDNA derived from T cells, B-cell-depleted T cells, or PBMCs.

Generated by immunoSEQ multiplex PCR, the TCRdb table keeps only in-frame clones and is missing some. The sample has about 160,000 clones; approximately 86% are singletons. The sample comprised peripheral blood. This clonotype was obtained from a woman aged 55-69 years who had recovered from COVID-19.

CDR3: CASSLGQGGSYEQYF. In DNA, the CDR3 is TGTGCCAGCTCACTGGGACAGGGGGGCTCCTACGAGCAGTACTTC. This sequence joins TRBV18 and TRBJ2-7, with TRBD1 identical over 11 bases. The CDR3 runs to 15 residues. The germline V gene has CDR1 KGHSH and CDR2 LQKENI. With V trimmed by 4 bases and J by 0 bases, 2 bases remained unmatched.